Below are 32 T cell receptor beta chains sequenced from a single sample in a study of CD8 T cells in Susac syndrome. A quantity of roughly 0.5 to 1 ug RNA underwent reverse transcription using random hexamers. MiXCR, run by TCRdb on the immunoSEQ multiplex PCR reads, gives a single entry per CDR3 protein. This sample has about 71,000 distinct CDR3 sequences, with roughly 95% found just once. Sequencing used CD4+ T cells from PBMCs. All receptors come from a human donor with multiple sclerosis.

The chain recombines TRBV28 with TRBJ1-5; no firm D call. CDR3 length equals 13 residues. Trimming cost V 4 bases and J 2 bases, with 6 bases left between them. Germline CDR1 MDHEN, CDR2 SYDVKM. CDR3 in DNA: TGTGCCAGCAGTTGGCGCGGCAATCAGCCCCAGCATTTT. This gives the protein CASSWRGNQPQHF. The variable domain in full, completed from reference TRBV28 and TRBJ1-5, reads DVKVTQSSRYLVKRTGEKVFLECVQDMDHENMFWYRQDPGLGLRLIYFSYDVKMKEKGDIPEGYSVSREKKERFSLILESASTNQTSMYLCASSWRGNQPQHFGDGTRLSIL.

The V and J genes are TRBV7-8 and TRBJ1-1, with TRBD1 as a possible D gene (5 bases). Germline loops: CDR1 SGHVS, CDR2 FQNEAQ. The CDR3 contains 14 residues. V dropped 5 bases and J dropped 11 bases, with 21 bases sitting between them. Here the CDR3 reads CASSLGAGILGAFF. CDR3 sequence (DNA): TGTGCCAGCAGCCTTGGAGCAGGGATTCTGGGGGCTTTCTTT. Full variable domain (outside the CDR3, taken from reference TRBV7-8 and TRBJ1-1): GAGVSQSPRYKVAKRGQDVALRCDPISGHVSLFWYQQALGQGPEFLTYFQNEAQLDKSGLPSDRFFAERPEGSVSTLKIQRTQQEDSAVYLCASSLGAGILGAFFGQGTRLTVV.

The rearrangement uses TRBV30 and TRBJ2-1; no clear D gene. This CDR3 has 13 amino acids. The V end lost 0 bases, the J end lost 5 bases, and 8 bases lay between the germline ends. Germline-derived CDR1 and CDR2 are GTSNPN and SVGIG (reference sequence). In DNA form, the CDR3 reads TGTGCCTGGAGTGTACTACAGCACAATGAGCAGTTCTTC. Translation gives CAWSVLQHNEQFF.

The V and J genes are TRBV19 and TRBJ2-2; TRBD1 matches 8 bases. The CDR3 extends over 14 amino acids. V gave up 7 bases and J gave up 4 bases; unmatched junction bases: 5. Germline lookup yields CDR1 LNHDA and CDR2 SQIVND (reference sequence). CDR3: CASMLDRVTGELFF. DNA for the CDR3: TGTGCCAGTATGCTGGACAGGGTCACCGGGGAGCTGTTTTTT.

The V and J genes are TRBV2 and TRBJ2-3, with 8 bases aligning to TRBD1. CDR3 length: 13 residues. V was clipped by 6 bases and J by 2 bases; unmatched bases: 1. Germline V gene lookup returns CDR1 SNHLY and CDR2 FYNNEI. Here the CDR3 DNA reads TGTGCCAGCAGGACAGGGGTCACAGATACGCAGTATTTT. It codes for CASRTGVTDTQYF.

The J gene is TRBJ1-1, the V gene TRBV12-3 or TRBV12-4; 7 bases align to TRBD1. V was pared by 6 bases and J by 7 bases, with 5 bases of the junction left unmatched. CDR3 length: 12 residues. DNA of the CDR3: TGTGCCAGCAGGAGGGGGCGGATTGAAGCTTTCTTT. Its protein product is CASRRGRIEAFF.

The J gene is TRBJ1-6, the V gene TRBV7-9; D uncertain. V gave up 5 bases and J gave up 0 bases, with 14 bases separating them. Germline V gives CDR1 SEHNR, CDR2 FQNEAQ (reference sequence). There are 17 residues in the CDR3. CDR3 sequence reads: CASSRQPSSSYNSPLHF. CDR3 DNA sequence: TGTGCCAGCAGCCGGCAACCTTCGAGCTCCTATAATTCACCCCTCCACTTT.

The chain joins TRBV12-3 or TRBV12-4 to TRBJ1-5; 10 positions match TRBD1. The CDR3 is 14 residues long. V dropped 6 bases and J dropped 5; count of bases not matched to a gene: 4. CDR3 sequence (DNA): TGTGCCAGCAGCCCGACAGGGGGCTATCAGCCCCAGCATTTT. Residues: CASSPTGGYQPQHF.

The V gene is TRBV12-3 or TRBV12-4, the J gene TRBJ1-1; no reliable D call. The CDR3 sequence is 14 residues long. V lost 3 bases and J lost 1, with 9 bases in between. The CDR3: CASSFSRTNTEAFF. CDR3 coding DNA: TGTGCCAGCAGTTTTTCCCGGACGAACACTGAAGCTTTCTTT.

This chain joins TRBV7-3 and TRBJ2-5; tentatively, D is TRBD1 or TRBD2 (5 bases each). Germline values: CDR1 SGHTA, CDR2 FQGTGA. The V and J ends lost 5 bases and 5 bases respectively, with 15 bases between them. The CDR3 is 14 residues long. The CDR3 sequence is CASSHFGTLETQYF. Written as DNA, the CDR3 is TGTGCCAGCAGCCATTTCGGGACCTTGGAGACCCAGTACTTC.

The gene calls are TRBV19 and TRBJ1-5; D perhaps matches TRBD1 (5 bases). CDR3 length: 15 residues. V lost 5 bases to trimming and J lost 9 bases, with 20 bases between them. Germline-derived CDR1 and CDR2 are LNHDA and SQIVND (reference sequence). The DNA of the CDR3 is TGTGCCAGTAGTTATGACAGCCGCTTTCGGGGGCCCCAGCATTTT. Residues: CASSYDSRFRGPQHF.

This chain uses TRBV5-6 with TRBJ1-5, with D hard to call. Germline V lookup: CDR1 SGHDT, CDR2 YYEEEE. There are 13 residues in the CDR3. V lost 1 base, J lost 4 bases, and 6 bases lay in between. The CDR3 protein is CASSLYPNQPQHF. The CDR3 DNA sequence: TGTGCCAGCAGCTTGTATCCGAATCAGCCCCAGCATTTT. Combining the CDR3 with reference TRBV5-6 and TRBJ1-5 gives the whole variable domain DAGVTQSPTHLIKTRGQQVTLRCSPKSGHDTVSWYQQALGQGPQFIFQYYEEEERQRGNFPDRFSGHQFPNYSSELNVNALLLGDSALYLCASSLYPNQPQHFGDGTRLSIL.

The chain links TRBV28 to TRBJ1-2; 8 bases line up with TRBD1. Per the germline V gene, CDR1 is MDHEN and CDR2 is SYDVKM. V shed 8 bases, J shed 7 bases, and the junction held 15 bases outside the gene matches. The length of the CDR3 is 15 residues. CDR3 sequence (DNA): TGTGCCAGCGGTTCCCAGCAGGGGGCAGCGAGTGGCTACACCTTC. Translation: CASGSQQGAASGYTF.

The V call is TRBV30, the J call TRBJ1-1, with TRBD1 as a possible D gene (5 bases). V was shortened by 5 bases and J by 1 base, with 14 bases between the two germline ends. The CDR3 consists of 14 residues. Germline V lookup: CDR1 GTSNPN, CDR2 SVGIG (reference sequence). The CDR3 DNA is TGTGCCTGGGCTTCCGGGACTTCGAACACTGAAGCTTTCTTT. This translates into CAWASGTSNTEAFF.

The V gene is TRBV29-1, the J gene TRBJ2-3, with a tentative D call TRBD1 (6 bases). The CDR3 runs 14 residues. The V gene's germline CDR1 is SQVTM and CDR2 ANQGSEA. Deletions cut 4 bases from V and 5 bases from J, with 16 bases between. For the CDR3, the DNA is TGCAGCGTTGCAAAACAGGGAAGGGTAGATACGCAGTATTTT. Its translation: CSVAKQGRVDTQYF.

This clonotype was seen just once. The V and J genes are TRBV4-2 and TRBJ2-3; a possible D gene is TRBD2 (5 bases). With 4 bases removed from V and 0 bases from J, the gap between germline ends came to 11 bases. The germline V gene encodes CDR1 LGHNA and CDR2 YNFKEQ. The CDR3 contains 15 residues. Here the CDR3 reads CASSPMTGSTDTQYF. DNA of the CDR3: TGTGCCAGCAGCCCGATGACGGGGAGCACAGATACGCAGTATTTT.

The V call is TRBV12-3 or TRBV12-4, the J call TRBJ2-7; D not certain. V gave up 7 bases and J gave up 5 bases, with 21 bases separating them. CDR3 length: 15 amino acids. CDR3 in DNA: TGTGCCAGCACGAAAAAGGGCATAGGATCCCACGAGCAGTACTTC. It specifies CASTKKGIGSHEQYF.

The J gene is TRBJ2-3, the V gene TRBV4-3; D may be TRBD1 (5 bases). The CDR3 runs to 16 residues. V shed 1 base and J shed 0 bases, with 11 bases lying between them. Germline-derived CDR1 and CDR2 are LGHNA and YSLEER. The CDR3 reads CASSQGEGASTDTQYF. The CDR3 region has the DNA TGCGCCAGCAGCCAAGGTGAAGGGGCAAGCACAGATACGCAGTATTTT.

The chain carries TRBV12-3 or TRBV12-4 and TRBJ1-2; 8 positions match TRBD1. The CDR3 contains 13 residues. Trimming took 6 bases from V and 8 from J; bases not matched to a gene: 8. CDR3 nucleotides: TGTGCCAGCAGCTCCGGACAGGGCCGAGGCTACACCTTC. Its protein product is CASSSGQGRGYTF.

The chain links TRBV6-5 to TRBJ2-3; D uncertain. The CDR3 is 14 residues long. Germline-derived CDR1 and CDR2 are MNHEY and SVGAGI. Trimming removed 6 bases at V and 4 bases at J, with 14 bases between. The DNA for the CDR3 is TGTGCCAGCAGCCCCGGCCTCGCCCCAGATACGCAGTATTTT. It is translated as CASSPGLAPDTQYF.

The chain combines TRBV29-1 with TRBJ2-7, with D possibly being TRBD1 or TRBD2 (6 bases each). Germline-derived CDR1 and CDR2 are SQVTM and ANQGSEA. The CDR3 extends over 13 amino acids. Trimming cost V 6 bases and J 5 bases, with 17 bases left between them. The CDR3 nucleotides read TGCAGCGTGACCCGACTAGGGGGGAACGAGCAGTACTTC. Amino acid sequence: CSVTRLGGNEQYF.

The chain joins TRBV3-1 to TRBJ1-4; D is uncertain. Germline CDR1 is LGHDT and CDR2 is YNNKEL (reference sequence). The CDR3 runs 11 residues. Trimming pared 2 bases from V and 9 bases from J, leaving 4 bases between. As DNA, the CDR3 is TGTGCCAGCAGCCAAACGAAAAAACTGTTTTTT. Protein sequence: CASSQTKKLFF.

The V and J genes are TRBV7-2 and TRBJ2-1; 8 nucleotides match TRBD2. The V segment lost 3 bases and the J segment 6 bases; nucleotides outside the gene matches: 7. Per germline, CDR1 SGHTA and CDR2 FQGNSA. CDR3 length: 15 amino acids. The CDR3 reads CASSLLGLAGNEQFF. The DNA for the CDR3 is TGTGCCAGCAGCTTGTTAGGACTAGCAGGCAATGAGCAGTTCTTC.

J is TRBJ2-1 and V is TRBV27, with 15 positions matching TRBD2. This CDR3 comprises 15 residues. Germline V gene sequence: CDR1 MNHEY, CDR2 SMNVEV (reference sequence). After removal of 5 bases from V and 8 bases from J, the junction contained 4 bases not matched to a gene. CDR3 in amino acids: CASSGLAGGHHEQFF. The CDR3 DNA sequence: TGTGCCAGCAGTGGACTAGCGGGGGGGCACCATGAGCAGTTCTTC.

This chain links TRBV7-2 with TRBJ2-3; the D gene is possibly TRBD2 (6 bases). This CDR3 is 14 amino acids long. The germline V gene encodes CDR1 SGHTA and CDR2 FQGNSA. Trimming removed 5 bases at V and 11 bases at J, with 20 bases between. The CDR3 nucleotides read TGTGCCAGCAGCACGGGCGGGGTCACGAAAAAGCAGTATTTT. It specifies CASSTGGVTKKQYF.

V gene TRBV5-4 combines with J gene TRBJ2-5, with D tentatively TRBD1 (6 bases). In germline, CDR1 is SGHNT, CDR2 YYREEE (reference sequence). Trimming pared 4 bases from V and 5 bases from J, leaving 18 bases between. This CDR3 region has 15 residues. CDR3: CASSGRQARRETQYF. DNA of the CDR3: TGTGCCAGCAGCGGGAGACAGGCGCGAAGGGAGACCCAGTACTTC. Using reference TRBV5-4 and TRBJ2-5 for the parts outside the CDR3, the full variable domain is ETGVTQSPTHLIKTRGQQVTLRCSSQSGHNTVSWYQQALGQGPQFIFQYYREEENGRGNFPPRFSGLQFPNYSSELNVNALELDDSALYLCASSGRQARRETQYFGPGTRLLVL.

The chain employs TRBV9 and TRBJ2-7, with D perhaps TRBD1 (6 bases). Trimming took 3 bases from V and 2 from J, leaving 15 bases between them. The CDR3 totals 15 residues. Germline V CDR1 and CDR2: SGDLS, YYNGEE. In nucleotides, the CDR3 is TGTGCCAGCAGCGCCCGGGACACACGCCCCTACGAGCAGTACTTC. It yields the protein CASSARDTRPYEQYF.

The V call is TRBV7-2, the J call TRBJ2-7; the D is unclear. CDR3 length: 15 residues. CDR1 is SGHTA, CDR2 FQGNSA, per germline. V was shortened by 2 bases and J by 2 bases, with 13 bases between the two germline ends. This CDR3 reads CASSLPRAVPYEQYF. The CDR3 coding sequence is TGTGCCAGCAGCTTACCCCGAGCAGTCCCCTACGAGCAGTACTTC. Full variable domain (missing parts from reference TRBV7-2 and TRBJ2-7): GAGVSQSPSNKVTEKGKDVELRCDPISGHTALYWYRQSLGQGLEFLIYFQGNSAPDKSGLPSDRFSAERTGGSVSTLTIQRTQQEDSAVYLCASSLPRAVPYEQYFGPGTRLTVT.

The chain uses TRBV7-9 and TRBJ2-1; the D is unclear. V was trimmed by 0 bases and J by 5 bases, leaving 8 bases between them. CDR1 is SEHNR and CDR2 is FQNEAQ in the germline V gene (reference sequence). The CDR3 is made up of 14 amino acids. This chain's CDR3 is CASSLAPANNEQFF. CDR3 in DNA: TGTGCCAGCAGCTTAGCGCCTGCTAACAATGAGCAGTTCTTC.

The chain employs TRBV6-2 or TRBV6-3 and TRBJ2-7, with a tentative D call TRBD1 (6 bases). V was trimmed by 6 bases and J by 5 bases, leaving 17 bases between them. The CDR3 has 14 residues. CDR1 is MNHEY and CDR2 is SVGEGT in the germline V gene. CDR3 nucleotide sequence: TGTGCCAGCAGACAGGGTGGCAGTCGACACGAGCAGTACTTC. This encodes CASRQGGSRHEQYF.

V gene TRBV10-1 combines with J gene TRBJ2-1, with TRBD2 identical over 9 bases. The germline CDR1 and CDR2 sequences are WNHNN and SYGVQD (reference sequence). J lost 12 bases, V lost 4 bases, and 4 bases had no gene match. The CDR3 covers 12 residues. Here the CDR3 DNA reads TGCGCCAGCAGTGCCGGGGGACTAGCGCAGTTCTTC. Translated: CASSAGGLAQFF.

The chain has TRBV2 and TRBJ2-1; 10 bases agree with TRBD2. Unmatched junction bases numbered 7, after V lost 2 bases and J lost 9 bases. The CDR3 is made up of 15 amino acids. Germline V gene sequence: CDR1 SNHLY, CDR2 FYNNEI. The CDR3 DNA is TGTGCCAGCAGTGAAAACAGCGGGGGGGCAACTGAGCAGTTCTTC. Translating it yields CASSENSGGATEQFF.